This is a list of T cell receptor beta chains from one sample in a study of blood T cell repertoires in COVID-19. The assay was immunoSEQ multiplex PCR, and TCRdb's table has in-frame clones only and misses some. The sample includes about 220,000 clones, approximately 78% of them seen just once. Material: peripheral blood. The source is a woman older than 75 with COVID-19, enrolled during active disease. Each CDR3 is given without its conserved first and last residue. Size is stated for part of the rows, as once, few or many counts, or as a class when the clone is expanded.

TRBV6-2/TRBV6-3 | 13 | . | ASSSHRTSNEKLF
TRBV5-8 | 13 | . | ASSLRGQLTETQY
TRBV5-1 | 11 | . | ASSRTGDTEAF
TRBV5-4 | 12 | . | ASSSGQGRETQY
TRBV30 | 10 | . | AWSARDSGYT
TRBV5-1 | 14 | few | ASSLATSGRTDTQY
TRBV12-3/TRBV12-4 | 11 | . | ASSFGENQPQH
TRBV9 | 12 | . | ASSADHSTDTQY
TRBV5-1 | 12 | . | ASSLEASAYGYT
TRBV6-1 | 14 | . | ASSENVGAVNSPLH
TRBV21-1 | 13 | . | ASSKDRGRNQPQH
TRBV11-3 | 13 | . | ASSLAGGHGNEQF
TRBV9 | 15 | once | ASSDQASGRIYNEQF
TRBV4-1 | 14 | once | ASSQARGAMNTEAF
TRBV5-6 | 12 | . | ASSLVGYNQPQH
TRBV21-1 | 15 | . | ASSKKREVPSYNEQF
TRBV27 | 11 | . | ASRRQGGNEQY
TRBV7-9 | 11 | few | ASSLDRTYEQY
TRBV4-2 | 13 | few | ASSQAGTGASPLH
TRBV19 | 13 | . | ASSIEGGARQPQH
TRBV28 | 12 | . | ASRSGLLNEKLF
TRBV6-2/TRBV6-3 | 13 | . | ASSPVERGRDEQY
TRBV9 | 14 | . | ASSARQALSGNTIY
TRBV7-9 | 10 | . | ASSVDYQPQH
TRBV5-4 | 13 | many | ASSLAQGGGYGYT
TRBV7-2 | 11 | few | ASSSDRGNTIY
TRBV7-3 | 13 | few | ASSPHRGNTGELF
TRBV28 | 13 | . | ASRSSDRRNYGYT
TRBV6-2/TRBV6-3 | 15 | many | ASSYSRNRGLNTEAF
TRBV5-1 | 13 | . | ASSDQPGQNTEAF
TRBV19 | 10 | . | ASSNGPSRAF
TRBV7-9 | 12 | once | ASTEGTRELEQY
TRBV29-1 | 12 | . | SAALGTRYEKLF
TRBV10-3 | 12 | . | AISKADSYYGYT
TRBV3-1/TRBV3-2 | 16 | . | ASSRGQGTQLTGNTIY
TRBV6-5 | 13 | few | ASSYSGTGANEQY
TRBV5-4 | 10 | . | ASSLKGNEQY
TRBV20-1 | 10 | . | SASGANYGYT
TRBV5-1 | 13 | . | ASSRAGQGHGELF
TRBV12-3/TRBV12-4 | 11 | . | ASSLRVSTEAF
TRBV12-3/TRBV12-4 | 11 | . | ASRSTGRDTIY
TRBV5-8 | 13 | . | ASSHGTGDNTEAF
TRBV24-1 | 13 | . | ATSDTGLGAETQY
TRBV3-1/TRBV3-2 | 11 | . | ASSERGTAEAF
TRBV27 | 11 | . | ASRPGGAVRAF
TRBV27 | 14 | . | ASSRAGLISSYEQY
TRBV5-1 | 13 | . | ASSLQRGIGETQY
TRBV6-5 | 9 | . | ASDQAHEQY
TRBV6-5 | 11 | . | ASGGVLGYGYT
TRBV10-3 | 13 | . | AISESGQFNEKLF
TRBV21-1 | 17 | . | ASSPLLTSGRTSTDTQY
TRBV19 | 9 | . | ASSRPAEAF
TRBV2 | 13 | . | ASSETGTGDRAQY
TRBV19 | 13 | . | ASSSGDSKNTEAF
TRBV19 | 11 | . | ASRDSTNYGYT